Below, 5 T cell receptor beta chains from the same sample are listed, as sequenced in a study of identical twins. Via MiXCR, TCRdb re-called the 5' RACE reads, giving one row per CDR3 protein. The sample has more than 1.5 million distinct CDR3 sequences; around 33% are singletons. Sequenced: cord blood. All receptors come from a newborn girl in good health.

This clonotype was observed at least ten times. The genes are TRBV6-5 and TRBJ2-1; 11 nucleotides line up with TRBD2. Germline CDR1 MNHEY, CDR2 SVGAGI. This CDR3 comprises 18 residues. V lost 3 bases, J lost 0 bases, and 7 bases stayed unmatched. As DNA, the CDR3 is TGTGCCAGCAGTTATGGTACTAGCGGGGGAAGCTCCTACAATGAGCAGTTCTTC. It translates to CASSYGTSGGSSYNEQFF.

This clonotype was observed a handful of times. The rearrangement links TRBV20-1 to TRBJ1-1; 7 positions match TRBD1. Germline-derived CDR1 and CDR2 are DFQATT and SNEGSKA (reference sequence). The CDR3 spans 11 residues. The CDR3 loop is CTVRGPTEAFF. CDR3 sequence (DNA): TGCACCGTAAGGGGGCCCACTGAAGCTTTCTTT.

The CDR3 region has the DNA TGTGCCAGCAACAGACAGGCCCATAGCAATCAGCCCCAGCATTTT. Its protein product is CASNRQAHSNQPQHF. V gene TRBV2 combines with J gene TRBJ1-5; D may be TRBD1 (6 bases). CDR1 and CDR2 (germline): SNHLY, FYNNEI. Trimming took 7 bases from V and 0 from J, leaving 13 bases between them. There are 15 residues in the CDR3.

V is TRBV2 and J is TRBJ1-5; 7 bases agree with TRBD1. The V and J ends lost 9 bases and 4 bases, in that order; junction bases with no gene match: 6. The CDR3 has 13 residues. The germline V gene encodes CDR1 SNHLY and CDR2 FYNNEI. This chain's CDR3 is CASGTALNQPQHF. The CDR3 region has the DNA TGTGCCAGTGGGACAGCCTTAAATCAGCCCCAGCATTTT.

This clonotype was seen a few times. CDR3 in DNA: TGCAGTGCTATGGGGACAGGGGGCTCTGTAGTCTACGAGCAGTACTTC. Translated, it gives CSAMGTGGSVVYEQYF. The chain employs TRBV20-1 and TRBJ2-7; TRBD1 matches at 12 bases. Unmatched junction bases numbered 10, after V lost 4 bases and J lost 3 bases. This CDR3 region has 16 residues. The V gene's germline CDR1 is DFQATT and CDR2 SNEGSKA (reference sequence).